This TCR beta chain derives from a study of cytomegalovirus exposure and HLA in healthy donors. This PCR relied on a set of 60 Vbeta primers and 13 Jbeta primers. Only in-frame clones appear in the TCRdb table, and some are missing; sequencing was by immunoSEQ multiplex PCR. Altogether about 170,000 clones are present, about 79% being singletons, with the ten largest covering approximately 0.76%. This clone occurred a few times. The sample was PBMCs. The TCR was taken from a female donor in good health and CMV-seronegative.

Here the CDR3 DNA reads TGTGCCTGCACTCCCAGGGAGACCCAGTACTTC. Translation gives CACTPRETQYF. V and J are TRBV30 and TRBJ2-5; D not certain. Trimming stripped 6 bases from V and 5 bases from J, with 10 bases between. This CDR3 contains 11 residues. Germline loops: CDR1 GTSNPN, CDR2 SVGIG (reference sequence).